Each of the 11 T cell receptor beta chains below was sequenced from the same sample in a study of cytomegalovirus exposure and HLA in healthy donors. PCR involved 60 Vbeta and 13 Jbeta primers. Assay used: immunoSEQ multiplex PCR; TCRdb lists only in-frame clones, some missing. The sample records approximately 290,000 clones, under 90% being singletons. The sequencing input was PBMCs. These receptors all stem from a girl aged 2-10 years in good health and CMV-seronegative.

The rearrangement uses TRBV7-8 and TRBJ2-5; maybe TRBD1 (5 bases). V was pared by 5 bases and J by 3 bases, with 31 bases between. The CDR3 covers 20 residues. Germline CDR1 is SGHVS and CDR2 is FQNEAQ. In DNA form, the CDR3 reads TGTGCCAGCAGCCGGATCGGGTTGTTTCGGGCAGGGAATTTGGAAGAGACCCAGTACTTC. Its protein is CASSRIGLFRAGNLEETQYF.

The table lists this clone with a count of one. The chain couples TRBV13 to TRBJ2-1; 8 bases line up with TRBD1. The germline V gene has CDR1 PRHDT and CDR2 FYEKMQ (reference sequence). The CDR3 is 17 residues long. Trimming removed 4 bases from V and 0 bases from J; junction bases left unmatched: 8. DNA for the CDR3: TGTGCCAGCAGCTCCATCAGGGGGCAGGTCTCCTACAATGAGCAGTTCTTC. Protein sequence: CASSSIRGQVSYNEQFF.

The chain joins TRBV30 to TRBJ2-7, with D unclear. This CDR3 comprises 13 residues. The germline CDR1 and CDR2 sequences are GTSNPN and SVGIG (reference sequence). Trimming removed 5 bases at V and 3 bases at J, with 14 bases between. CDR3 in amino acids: CAWETIPLYEQYF. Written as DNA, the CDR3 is TGTGCCTGGGAGACAATCCCACTCTACGAGCAGTACTTC.

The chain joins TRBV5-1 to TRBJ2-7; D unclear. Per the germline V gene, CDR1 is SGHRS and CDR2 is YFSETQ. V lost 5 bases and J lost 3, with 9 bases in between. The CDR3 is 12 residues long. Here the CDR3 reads CASREESYEQYF. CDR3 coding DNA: TGCGCCAGCAGAGAGGAGAGCTACGAGCAGTACTTC.

CDR3 sequence (DNA): TGTGCCAGTAGGACAGCTAGCTCTGGAAACACCATATATTTT. Its translation: CASRTASSGNTIYF. This chain uses TRBV19 with TRBJ1-3, with TRBD1 as a possible D gene (5 bases). The V end was cut by 6 bases, the J end by 0 bases, with 9 bases between. The CDR3 totals 14 residues. Germline values: CDR1 LNHDA, CDR2 SQIVND (reference sequence).

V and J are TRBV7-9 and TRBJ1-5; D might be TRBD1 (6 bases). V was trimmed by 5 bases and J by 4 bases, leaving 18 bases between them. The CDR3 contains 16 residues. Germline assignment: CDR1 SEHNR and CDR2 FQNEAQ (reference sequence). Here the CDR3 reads CASSHGVDRINQPQHF. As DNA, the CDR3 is TGTGCCAGCAGCCACGGTGTGGACAGAATAAATCAGCCCCAGCATTTT.

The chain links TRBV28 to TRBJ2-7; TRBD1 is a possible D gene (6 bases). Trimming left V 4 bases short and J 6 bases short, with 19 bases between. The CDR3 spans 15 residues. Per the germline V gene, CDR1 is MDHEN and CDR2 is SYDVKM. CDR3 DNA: TGTGCCAGCAGTTCCACCGGGACAATTGGTTCCGAGCAGTACTTC. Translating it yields CASSSTGTIGSEQYF.

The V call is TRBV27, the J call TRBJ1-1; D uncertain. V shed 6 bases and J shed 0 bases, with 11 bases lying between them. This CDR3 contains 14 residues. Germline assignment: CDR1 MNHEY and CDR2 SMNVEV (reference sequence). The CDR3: CASRRLDMNTEAFF. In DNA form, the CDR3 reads TGTGCCAGCAGAAGACTAGACATGAACACTGAAGCTTTCTTT.

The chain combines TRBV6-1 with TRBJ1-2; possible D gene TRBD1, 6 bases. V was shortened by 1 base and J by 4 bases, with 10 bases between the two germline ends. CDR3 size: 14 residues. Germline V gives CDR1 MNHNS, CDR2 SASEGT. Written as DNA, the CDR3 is TGTGCCAGCAGTGAAGGGACAGCCCTCTATGGCTACACCTTC. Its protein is CASSEGTALYGYTF.

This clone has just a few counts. CDR3 sequence: CASSRGSGNTIYF. CDR3 DNA: TGTGCCAGCAGCCGGGGCTCTGGAAACACCATATATTTT. The V gene is TRBV27, the J gene TRBJ1-3; no reliable D call. Germline CDR1 MNHEY, CDR2 SMNVEV (reference sequence). CDR3 length: 13 residues. The V gene lost 6 bases and the J gene lost 0 bases, with 6 bases spanning the gap.

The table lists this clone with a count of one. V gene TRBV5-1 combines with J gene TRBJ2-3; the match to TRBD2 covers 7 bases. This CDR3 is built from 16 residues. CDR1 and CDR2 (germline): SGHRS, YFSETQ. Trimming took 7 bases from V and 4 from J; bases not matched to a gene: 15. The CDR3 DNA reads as TGCGCCAGCCGTACAGACCCCATAGCGGGTCCAGATACGCAGTATTTT. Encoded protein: CASRTDPIAGPDTQYF.